The 10 T cell receptor beta chains in this list originate from one sample, sequenced in a study of blood T cell repertoires in COVID-19. Repertoires were generated with immunoSEQ multiplex PCR, while TCRdb's copy carries only in-frame clones and drops some. The table records over 200,000 clones, around 84% of them present only once. What was sequenced was peripheral blood. The origin of the receptors is a man aged 35 to 55 who had recovered from COVID-19.

The V and J genes are TRBV5-8 and TRBJ2-3, with a tentative D call TRBD1 (5 bases). The CDR3 consists of 15 residues. The V and J ends lost 3 bases and 4 bases respectively, with 15 bases between them. The germline V gene encodes CDR1 SGHTS and CDR2 YDEGEE. This chain's CDR3 is CASSYQGSGPDTQYF. CDR3 nucleotides: TGTGCCAGCAGCTACCAGGGATCCGGGCCAGATACGCAGTATTTT.

This clone was seen only once. The gene calls are TRBV7-9 and TRBJ2-1, with no clear D. Trimming stripped 0 bases from V and 15 bases from J, with 15 bases between. CDR3 length equals 13 residues. The germline CDR1 and CDR2 sequences are SEHNR and FQNEAQ (reference sequence). In nucleotides, the CDR3 is TGTGCCAGCAGCTTAGCGAACAGCATCAGACGGTTCTTC. Its protein is CASSLANSIRRFF.

This clone was counted once. This chain uses TRBV10-1 with TRBJ2-2; 10 positions match TRBD1. This CDR3 spans 15 amino acids. Germline CDR1 is WNHNN and CDR2 is SYGVQD (reference sequence). Trimming took 5 bases from V and 5 from J; bases not matched to a gene: 5. The DNA for the CDR3 is TGCGCCAGCAGTCGGACAGGGGGTGGAACCGGGGAGCTGTTTTTT. Protein sequence: CASSRTGGGTGELFF.

The rearrangement joins TRBV10-3 to TRBJ2-2; possibly TRBD2 for D (5 bases). V dropped 7 bases and J dropped 3 bases, with 12 bases sitting between them. CDR3 size: 14 residues. Germline V gene sequence: CDR1 ENHRY, CDR2 SYGVKD. In DNA form, the CDR3 reads TGTGCCATCAAGCTAGCTGCGGACACCGGGGAGCTGTTTTTT. This sequence encodes CAIKLAADTGELFF.

The genes are TRBV6-1 and TRBJ2-7; 8 bases align to TRBD1. This CDR3 comprises 16 residues. The germline gives CDR1 MNHNS, CDR2 SASEGT. The V gene end was trimmed by 4 bases and the J gene end by 2 bases; junction bases not matched to a gene: 10. CDR3 coding DNA: TGTGCCAGCAGTGGGGGTTTGGCCAGGGGGCCCTACGAGCAGTACTTC. It is translated as CASSGGLARGPYEQYF.

The chain has TRBV4-1 and TRBJ2-1; 7 bases are a match to TRBD1. Germline CDR1 MGHRA, CDR2 YSYEKL. V trimming: 1 base; J trimming: 6 bases; junction bases outside the gene matches: 6. This CDR3 is built from 15 residues. CDR3 in amino acids: CASSQAERQGNEQFF. The CDR3 DNA reads as TGCGCCAGCAGCCAAGCCGAAAGACAGGGCAATGAGCAGTTCTTC.

The CDR3 region is CSARTVSGANVLTF. The DNA for the CDR3 is TGCAGCGCCCGGACAGTCTCTGGGGCCAACGTCCTGACTTTC. The chain has TRBV29-1 and TRBJ2-6, with D maybe TRBD1 (6 bases). Trimming cost V 7 bases and J 0 bases, with 10 bases left between them. The CDR3 is 14 residues long. In germline, CDR1 is SQVTM, CDR2 ANQGSEA.

The J gene is TRBJ1-5, the V gene TRBV6-2 or TRBV6-3; possible D gene TRBD1, 6 bases. The CDR3 runs 14 residues. Germline CDR1 and CDR2: MNHEY and SVGEGT. Trimming left V 6 bases short and J 4 bases short, with 13 bases between. The CDR3: CASSVGHLNQPQHF. In DNA, the CDR3 is TGTGCCAGCAGCGTGGGACATTTGAATCAGCCCCAGCATTTT.

The J gene is TRBJ2-6, the V gene TRBV6-2 or TRBV6-3, with D tentatively TRBD1 (5 bases). V was trimmed by 2 bases and J by 13 bases, leaving 18 bases between them. This CDR3 is 15 amino acids long. Germline CDR1 and CDR2: MNHEY and SVGEGT. CDR3 nucleotides: TGTGCCAGCAGTTACAGACAGCGACCCCGCGTTGTCCTGACTTTC. Protein: CASSYRQRPRVVLTF.

The CDR3 DNA follows: TGCGCCAGCAGCGCGGCGGCAGGGGGCGAAGAGACCCAGTACTTC. Protein product: CASSAAAGGEETQYF. This chain joins TRBV5-1 and TRBJ2-5, with 8 bases aligning to TRBD1. V gave up 4 bases and J gave up 3 bases; unmatched junction bases: 8. The CDR3 covers 15 residues. The germline V gene has CDR1 SGHRS and CDR2 YFSETQ.